Listed here are 11 T cell receptor beta chains from one sample, sequenced in a study of regulatory T cells in long-lasting Graves disease. Regarding time point: newly diagnosed GD, antithyroid drugs for less than 3 months. The TCR library used RNA extracted from PBMCs. Assembly of TCR beta libraries relied on iRepertoire HTBI primers together with Arm-PCR of CDR3 regions. TCRdb reprocessed the multiplex PCR reads with MiXCR, giving one entry per CDR3 protein. The data contain hundreds of thousands of distinct CDR3 sequences, about 15% of them seen just once; the ten biggest clones take up around 7.6%. These data were also filed under a second study, of T cells in Graves' hyperthyroidism and ophthalmopathy.

The sequencing used peripheral blood mononuclear cells (PBMCs), collected at new diagnosis, from a patient treated with antithyroid drugs. All receptors come from a woman between 40 and 55 years old with Graves disease.

This clonotype has only a few counts. This sequence joins TRBV11-2 and TRBJ2-6, with TRBD1 matching over 10 bases. The CDR3 is 17 amino acids. Losses at the gene ends were 3 bases for V and 3 bases for J; bases not matched to a gene: 5. Germline V gene lookup returns CDR1 SGHAT and CDR2 FQNNGV. CDR3 DNA sequence: TGTGCCAGCAGCTTTGAGACAGGGGGCTTTGGGGCCAACGTCCTGACTTTC. The encoded protein is CASSFETGGFGANVLTF.

The chain has TRBV6-2 or TRBV6-3 and TRBJ1-4; D is perhaps TRBD1 (5 bases). The germline CDR1 and CDR2 sequences are MNHEY and SVGEGT. The CDR3 runs 17 residues. Deletions cut 0 bases from V and 0 bases from J, with 11 bases between. This CDR3 reads CASSYSPGRATNEKLFF. The DNA for the CDR3 is TGTGCCAGCAGTTACTCCCCGGGGCGAGCAACTAATGAAAAACTGTTTTTT.

This clonotype was found many times. The genes are TRBV6-5 and TRBJ2-7; no reliable D call. The CDR3 length is 15 residues. Trimming left V 3 bases short and J 2 bases short, with 14 bases between. Germline CDR1 MNHEY, CDR2 SVGAGI. CDR3 loop: CASSYLVGNTYEQYF. CDR3 DNA: TGTGCCAGCAGTTATCTCGTAGGGAATACCTACGAGCAGTACTTC.

CDR3 amino acids: CASSNSVYEQYF. The CDR3 bases are TGTGCCAGCAGCAATTCGGTCTACGAGCAGTACTTC. This rearrangement joins TRBV28 to TRBJ2-7; no clear D gene. The CDR3 extends over 12 amino acids. The germline V and J ends were trimmed by 6 bases and 3 bases, with 9 bases remaining between them. Looked up from germline, CDR1 is MDHEN and CDR2 is SYDVKM.

This clonotype was counted only a few times. The CDR3 sequence is CAWSPGTNNEQFF. The CDR3 coding sequence is TGTGCCTGGAGTCCGGGGACCAACAATGAGCAGTTCTTC. The V and J genes are TRBV30 and TRBJ2-1, with D tentatively TRBD1 or TRBD2 (5 bases each). This CDR3 comprises 13 residues. Between the trimmed V and J ends, which lost 2 bases and 5 bases, there was a span of 10 bases. In germline, CDR1 is GTSNPN, CDR2 SVGIG (reference sequence). The full variable domain, rest sourced from reference TRBV30 and TRBJ2-1, is SQTIHQWPATLVQPVGSPLSLECTVEGTSNPNLYWYRQAAGRGLQLLFYSVGIGQISSEVPQNLSASRPQDRQFILSSKKLLLSDSGFYLCAWSPGTNNEQFFGPGTRLTVL.

This clonotype appeared a few times. The chain combines TRBV6-2 or TRBV6-3 with TRBJ2-2; D unresolved. The germline V gene has CDR1 MNHEY and CDR2 SVGEGT. Trimming pared 0 bases from V and 7 bases from J, leaving 6 bases between. The length of the CDR3 is 13 residues. The CDR3 DNA sequence: TGTGCCAGCAGTTACTCGACGGGCGGGGAGCTGTTTTTT. This translates into CASSYSTGGELFF.

The sample holds many counts of this clonotype. The chain has TRBV28 and TRBJ1-5; D not resolved. V was trimmed by 2 bases and J by 6 bases, leaving 5 bases between them. Germline V gene sequence: CDR1 MDHEN, CDR2 SYDVKM. The CDR3 extends over 12 amino acids. CDR3 in DNA: TGTGCCAGCAGTTTACAGTTTCAGCCCCAGCATTTT. Protein product: CASSLQFQPQHF.

This clonotype was counted ten times or more. The chain recombines TRBV12-3 or TRBV12-4 with TRBJ2-1, with D tentatively TRBD1 or TRBD2 (6 bases each). V lost 5 bases to trimming and J lost 1 base, with 12 bases between them. The CDR3 has 15 residues. The CDR3 is CASSSRGRSYNEQFF. The CDR3 bases are TGTGCCAGCAGTAGTCGGGGGCGGTCCTACAATGAGCAGTTCTTC.

The J gene is TRBJ2-5, the V gene TRBV25-1; no clear D. The germline V gene has CDR1 MGHDK and CDR2 SYGVNS. The CDR3 covers 13 residues. The V end lost 3 bases, the J end lost 2 bases, and 7 bases lay between the germline ends. The CDR3 bases are TGTGCCAGCAGTGAGTACGTACAAGAGACCCAGTACTTC. This encodes CASSEYVQETQYF.

This clonotype was detected ten times or more. V usage is TRBV11-2 and J usage is TRBJ2-7, with a possible D match to TRBD2 (5 bases). Germline values: CDR1 SGHAT, CDR2 FQNNGV. V was pared by 1 base and J by 4 bases, with 17 bases between. This CDR3 is 16 amino acids long. For the CDR3, the DNA is TGTGCCAGCAGCTTAGGAAGGAGGACTCCCTTATACGAGCAGTACTTC. It encodes CASSLGRRTPLYEQYF.

This clonotype has ten or more counts. V usage is TRBV2 and J usage is TRBJ2-5; either TRBD1 or TRBD2 may supply D (5 bases each). V was cut by 3 bases and J by 7 bases, with 24 bases left in between. CDR1 is SNHLY, CDR2 FYNNEI, per germline. The CDR3 is 17 residues long. CDR3 sequence reads: CASSERVAEWGIRTQYF. For the CDR3, the DNA is TGTGCCAGCAGTGAGCGAGTGGCGGAATGGGGGATACGGACCCAGTACTTC.